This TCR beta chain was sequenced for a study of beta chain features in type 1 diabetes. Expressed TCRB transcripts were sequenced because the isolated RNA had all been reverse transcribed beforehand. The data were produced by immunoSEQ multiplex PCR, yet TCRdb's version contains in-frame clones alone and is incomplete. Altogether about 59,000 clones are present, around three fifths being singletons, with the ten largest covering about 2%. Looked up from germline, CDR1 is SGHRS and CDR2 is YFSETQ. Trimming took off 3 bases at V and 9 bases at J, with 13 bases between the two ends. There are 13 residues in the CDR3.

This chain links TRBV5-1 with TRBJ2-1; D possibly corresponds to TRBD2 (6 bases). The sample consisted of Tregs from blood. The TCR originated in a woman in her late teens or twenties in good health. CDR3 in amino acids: CASSSGEVSEQFF. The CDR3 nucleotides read TGCGCCAGCAGCTCGGGGGAGGTGAGTGAGCAGTTCTTC.